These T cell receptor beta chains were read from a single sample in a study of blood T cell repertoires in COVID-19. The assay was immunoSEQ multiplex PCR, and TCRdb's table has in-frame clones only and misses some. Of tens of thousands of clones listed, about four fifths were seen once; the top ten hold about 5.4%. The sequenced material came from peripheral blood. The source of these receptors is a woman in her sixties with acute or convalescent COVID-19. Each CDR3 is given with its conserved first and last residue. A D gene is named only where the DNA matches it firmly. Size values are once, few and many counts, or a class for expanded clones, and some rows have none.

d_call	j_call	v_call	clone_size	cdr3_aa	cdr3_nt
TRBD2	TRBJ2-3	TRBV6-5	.	CASSSLAGRSTDTQYF	TGTGCCAGCAGTTCCTTAGCGGGAAGGTCAACAGATACGCAGTATTTT
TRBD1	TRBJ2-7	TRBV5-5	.	CASSPPGGKSYEQYF	TGTGCCAGCAGCCCGCCAGGGGGCAAAAGCTACGAGCAGTACTTC
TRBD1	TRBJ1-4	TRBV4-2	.	CASSQGGGGSEKLFF	TGTGCCAGCAGCCAAGGAGGAGGGGGCAGCGAAAAACTGTTTTTT
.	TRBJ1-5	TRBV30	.	CAWSVGGSNQPQHF	TGTGCCTGGAGTGTAGGAGGGAGCAATCAGCCCCAGCATTTT
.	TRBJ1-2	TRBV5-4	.	CASSLVGSNYGYTF	TGTGCCAGCAGCTTGGTCGGGTCGAACTATGGCTACACCTTC
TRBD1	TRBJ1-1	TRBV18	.	CASSPTGARLGNTEAFF	TGTGCCAGCTCACCGACAGGGGCGAGACTGGGGAACACTGAAGCTTTCTTT
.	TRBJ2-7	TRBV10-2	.	CASSERREQYF	TGCGCCAGCAGTGAGAGGAGGGAGCAGTACTTC
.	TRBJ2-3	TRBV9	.	CASSDRDSPTDTQYF	TGTGCCAGCAGCGACCGGGACTCACCCACAGATACGCAGTATTTT
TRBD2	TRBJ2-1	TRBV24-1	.	CATSDPRTSGKGSYNEQFF	TGTGCCACCAGTGACCCCCGGACTAGCGGGAAGGGGTCCTACAATGAGCAGTTCTTC
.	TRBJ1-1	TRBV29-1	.	CSVGGRRMNTEAFF	TGCAGCGTTGGAGGCCGGAGAATGAACACTGAAGCTTTCTTT
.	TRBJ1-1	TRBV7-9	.	CASSAALVGNTEAFF	TGTGCCAGCAGCGCGGCCTTGGTCGGGAACACTGAAGCTTTCTTT
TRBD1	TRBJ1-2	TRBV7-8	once	CASSSGTETYGYTF	TGTGCCAGCAGCTCCGGGACAGAGACCTATGGCTACACCTTC
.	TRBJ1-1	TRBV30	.	CAYYRVMNTEAFF	TGTGCCTACTACAGGGTTATGAACACTGAAGCTTTCTTT
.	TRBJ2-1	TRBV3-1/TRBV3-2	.	CASSGDMLNEQFF	TGTGCCAGCAGCGGGGACATGCTCAATGAGCAGTTCTTC
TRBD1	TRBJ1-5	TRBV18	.	CASSPFGTGSNQPQHF	TGTGCCAGCTCACCATTCGGGACAGGAAGCAATCAGCCCCAGCATTTT
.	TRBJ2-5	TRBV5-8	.	CASSLAPGSQETQYF	TGTGCCAGCAGCTTGGCGCCAGGTTCTCAAGAGACCCAGTACTTC
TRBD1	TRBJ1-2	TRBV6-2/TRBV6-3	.	CASSSPDRAYGYTF	TGTGCCAGCAGTTCCCCCGACAGGGCCTATGGCTACACCTTC
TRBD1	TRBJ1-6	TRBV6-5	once	CASSSRDRGHSPLHF	TGTGCCAGCAGTTCCAGGGACAGGGGTCATTCACCCCTCCACTTT
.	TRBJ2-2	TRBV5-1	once	CASSGVSGASGELFF	TGCGCCAGCAGTGGGGTTAGCGGTGCTAGCGGGGAGCTGTTTTTT
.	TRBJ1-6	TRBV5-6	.	CASSSSGVSPLHF	TGTGCCAGCAGCTCCTCGGGGGTTTCACCCCTCCACTTT
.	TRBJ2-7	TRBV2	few	CASIPADSYEQYF	TGTGCCAGCATCCCCGCGGACTCCTACGAGCAGTACTTC
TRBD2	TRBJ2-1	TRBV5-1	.	CASSLGVSGGHNEQFF	TGCGCCAGCAGCTTGGGAGTTAGCGGGGGGCACAATGAGCAGTTCTTC
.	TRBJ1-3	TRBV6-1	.	CASSEARAGNGNTIYF	TGTGCCAGCAGTGAAGCCCGCGCAGGGAATGGAAACACCATATATTTT
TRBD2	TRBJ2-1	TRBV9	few	CASSGTGTSGHNEQFF	TGTGCCAGCAGCGGAACCGGGACTAGCGGACACAATGAGCAGTTCTTC
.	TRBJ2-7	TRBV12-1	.	CASSFGQGVRVYEQYF	TGTGCCAGCAGCTTTGGCCAGGGGGTCCGAGTCTACGAGCAGTACTTC
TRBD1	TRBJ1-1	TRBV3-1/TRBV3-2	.	CASRRPGGDEAFF	TGTGCCAGCAGGAGACCAGGGGGCGATGAAGCTTTCTTT
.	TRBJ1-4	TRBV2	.	CASRPQGKGEKLFF	TGTGCCAGCAGACCCCAGGGGAAAGGAGAAAAACTGTTTTTT